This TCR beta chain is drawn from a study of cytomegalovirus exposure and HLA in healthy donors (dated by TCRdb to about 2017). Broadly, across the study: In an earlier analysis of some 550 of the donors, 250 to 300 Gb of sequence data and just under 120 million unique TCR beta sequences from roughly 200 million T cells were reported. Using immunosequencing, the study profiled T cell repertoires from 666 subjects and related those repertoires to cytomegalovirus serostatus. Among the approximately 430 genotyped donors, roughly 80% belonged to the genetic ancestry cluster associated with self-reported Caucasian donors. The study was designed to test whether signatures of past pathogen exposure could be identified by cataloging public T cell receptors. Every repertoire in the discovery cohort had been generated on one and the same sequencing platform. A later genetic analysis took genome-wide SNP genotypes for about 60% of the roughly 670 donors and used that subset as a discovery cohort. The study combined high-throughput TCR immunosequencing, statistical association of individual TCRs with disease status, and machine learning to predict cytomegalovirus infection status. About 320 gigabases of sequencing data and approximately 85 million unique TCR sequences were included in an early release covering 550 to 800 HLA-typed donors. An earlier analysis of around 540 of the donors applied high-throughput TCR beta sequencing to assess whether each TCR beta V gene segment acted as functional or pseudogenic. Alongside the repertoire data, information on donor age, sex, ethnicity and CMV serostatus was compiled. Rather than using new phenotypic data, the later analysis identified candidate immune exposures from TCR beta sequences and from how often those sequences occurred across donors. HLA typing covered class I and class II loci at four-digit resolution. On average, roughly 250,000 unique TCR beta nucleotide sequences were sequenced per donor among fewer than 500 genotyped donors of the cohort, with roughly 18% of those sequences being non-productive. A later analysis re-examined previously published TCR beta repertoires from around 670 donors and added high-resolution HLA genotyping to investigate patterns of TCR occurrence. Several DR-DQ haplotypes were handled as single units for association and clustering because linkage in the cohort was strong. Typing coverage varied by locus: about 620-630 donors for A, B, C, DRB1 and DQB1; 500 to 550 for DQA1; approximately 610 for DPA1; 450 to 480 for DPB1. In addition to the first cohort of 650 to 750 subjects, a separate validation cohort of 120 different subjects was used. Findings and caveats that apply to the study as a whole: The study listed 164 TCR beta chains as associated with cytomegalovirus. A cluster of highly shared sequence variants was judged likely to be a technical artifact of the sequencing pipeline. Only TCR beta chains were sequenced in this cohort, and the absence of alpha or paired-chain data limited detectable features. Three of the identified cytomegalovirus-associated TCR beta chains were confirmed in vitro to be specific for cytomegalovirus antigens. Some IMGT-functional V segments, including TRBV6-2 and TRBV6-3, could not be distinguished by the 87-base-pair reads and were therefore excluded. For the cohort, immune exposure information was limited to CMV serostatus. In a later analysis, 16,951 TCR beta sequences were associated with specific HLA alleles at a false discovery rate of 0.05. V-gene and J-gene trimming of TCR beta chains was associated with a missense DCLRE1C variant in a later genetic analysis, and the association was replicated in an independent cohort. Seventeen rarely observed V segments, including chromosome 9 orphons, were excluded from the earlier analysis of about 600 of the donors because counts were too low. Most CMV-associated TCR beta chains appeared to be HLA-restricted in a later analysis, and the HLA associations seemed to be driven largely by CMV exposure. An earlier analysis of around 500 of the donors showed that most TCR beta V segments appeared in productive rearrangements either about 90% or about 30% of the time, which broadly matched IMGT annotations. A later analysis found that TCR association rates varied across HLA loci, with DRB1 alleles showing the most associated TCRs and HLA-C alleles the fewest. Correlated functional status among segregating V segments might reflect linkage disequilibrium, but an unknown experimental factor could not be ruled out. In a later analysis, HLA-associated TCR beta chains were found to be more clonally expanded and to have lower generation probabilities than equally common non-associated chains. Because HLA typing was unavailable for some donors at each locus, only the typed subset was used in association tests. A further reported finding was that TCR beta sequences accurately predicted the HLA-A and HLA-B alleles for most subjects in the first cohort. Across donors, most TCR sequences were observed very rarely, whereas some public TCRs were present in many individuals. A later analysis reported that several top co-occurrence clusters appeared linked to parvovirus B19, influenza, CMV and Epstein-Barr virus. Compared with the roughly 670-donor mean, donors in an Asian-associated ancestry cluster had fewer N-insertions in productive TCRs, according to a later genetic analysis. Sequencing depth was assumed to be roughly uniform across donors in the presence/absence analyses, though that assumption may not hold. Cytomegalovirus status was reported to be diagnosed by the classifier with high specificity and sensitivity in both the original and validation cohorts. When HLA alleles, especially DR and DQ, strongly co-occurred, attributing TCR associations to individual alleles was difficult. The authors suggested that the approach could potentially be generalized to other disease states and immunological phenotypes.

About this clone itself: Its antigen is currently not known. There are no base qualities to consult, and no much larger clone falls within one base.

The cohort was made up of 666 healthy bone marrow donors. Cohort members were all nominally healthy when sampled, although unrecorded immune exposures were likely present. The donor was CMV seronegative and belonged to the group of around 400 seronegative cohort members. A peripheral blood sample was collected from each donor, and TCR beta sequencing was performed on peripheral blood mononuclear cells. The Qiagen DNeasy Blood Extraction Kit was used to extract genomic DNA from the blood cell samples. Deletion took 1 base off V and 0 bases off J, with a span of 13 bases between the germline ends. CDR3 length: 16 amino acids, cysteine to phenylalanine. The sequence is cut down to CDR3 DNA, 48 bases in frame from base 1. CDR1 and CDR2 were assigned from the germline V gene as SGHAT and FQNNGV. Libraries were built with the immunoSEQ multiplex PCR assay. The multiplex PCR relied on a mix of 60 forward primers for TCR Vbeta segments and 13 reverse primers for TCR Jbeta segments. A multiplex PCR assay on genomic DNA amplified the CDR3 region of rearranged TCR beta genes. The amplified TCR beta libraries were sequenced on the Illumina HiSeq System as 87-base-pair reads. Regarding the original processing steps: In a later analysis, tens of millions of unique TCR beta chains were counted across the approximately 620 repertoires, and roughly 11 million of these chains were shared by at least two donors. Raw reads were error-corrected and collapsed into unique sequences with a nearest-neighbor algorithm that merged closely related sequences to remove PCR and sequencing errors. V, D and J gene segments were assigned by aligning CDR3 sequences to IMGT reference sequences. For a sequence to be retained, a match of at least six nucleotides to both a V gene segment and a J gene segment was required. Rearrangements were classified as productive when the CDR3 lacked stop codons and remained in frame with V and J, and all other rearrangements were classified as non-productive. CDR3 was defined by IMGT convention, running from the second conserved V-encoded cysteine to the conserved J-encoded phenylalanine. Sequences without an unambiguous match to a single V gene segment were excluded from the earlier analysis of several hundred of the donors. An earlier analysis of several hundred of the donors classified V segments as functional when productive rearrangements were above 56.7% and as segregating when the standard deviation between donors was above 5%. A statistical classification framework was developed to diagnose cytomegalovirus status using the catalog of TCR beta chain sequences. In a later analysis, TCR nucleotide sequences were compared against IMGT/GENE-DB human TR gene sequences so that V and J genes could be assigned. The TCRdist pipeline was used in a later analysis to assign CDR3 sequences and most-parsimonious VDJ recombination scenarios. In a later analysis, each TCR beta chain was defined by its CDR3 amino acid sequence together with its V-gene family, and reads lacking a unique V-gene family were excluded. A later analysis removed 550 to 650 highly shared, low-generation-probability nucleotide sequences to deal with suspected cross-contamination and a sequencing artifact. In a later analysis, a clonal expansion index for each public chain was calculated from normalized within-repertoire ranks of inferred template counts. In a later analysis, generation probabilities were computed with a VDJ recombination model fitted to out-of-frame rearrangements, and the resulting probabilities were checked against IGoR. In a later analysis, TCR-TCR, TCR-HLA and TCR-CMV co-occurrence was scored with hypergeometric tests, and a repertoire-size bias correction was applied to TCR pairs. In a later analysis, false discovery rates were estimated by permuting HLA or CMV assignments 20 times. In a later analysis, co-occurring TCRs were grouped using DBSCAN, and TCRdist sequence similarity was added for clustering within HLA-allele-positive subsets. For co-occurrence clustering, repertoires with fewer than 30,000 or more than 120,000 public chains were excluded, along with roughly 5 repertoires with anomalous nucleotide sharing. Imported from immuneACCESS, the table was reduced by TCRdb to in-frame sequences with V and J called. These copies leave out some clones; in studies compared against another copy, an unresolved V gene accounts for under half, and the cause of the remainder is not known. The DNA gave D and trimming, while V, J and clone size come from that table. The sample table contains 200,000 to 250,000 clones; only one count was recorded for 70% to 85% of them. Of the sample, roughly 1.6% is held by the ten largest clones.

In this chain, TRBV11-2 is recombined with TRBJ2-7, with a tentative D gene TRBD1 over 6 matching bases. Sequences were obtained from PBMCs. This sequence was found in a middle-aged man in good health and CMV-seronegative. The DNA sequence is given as TGTGCCAGCAGCTTAGTCCAAAGGGGGAGCTCCTACGAGCAGTACTTC. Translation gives CASSLVQRGSSYEQYF.